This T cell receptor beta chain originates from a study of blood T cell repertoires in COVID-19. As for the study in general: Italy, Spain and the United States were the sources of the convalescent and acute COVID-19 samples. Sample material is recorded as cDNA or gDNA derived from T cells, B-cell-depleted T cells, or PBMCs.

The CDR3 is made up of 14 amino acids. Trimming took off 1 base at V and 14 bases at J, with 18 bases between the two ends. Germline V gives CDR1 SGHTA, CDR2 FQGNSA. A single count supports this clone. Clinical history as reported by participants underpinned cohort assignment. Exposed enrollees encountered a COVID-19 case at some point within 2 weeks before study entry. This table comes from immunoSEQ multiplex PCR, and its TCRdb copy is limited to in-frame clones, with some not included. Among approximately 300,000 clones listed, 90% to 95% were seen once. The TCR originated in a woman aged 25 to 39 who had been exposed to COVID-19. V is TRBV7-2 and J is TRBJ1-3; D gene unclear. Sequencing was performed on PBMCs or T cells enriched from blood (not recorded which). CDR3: CASSLVGTSGGVYF. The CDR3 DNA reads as TGTGCCAGCAGCTTAGTGGGTACCTCCGGCGGGGTATATTTT.